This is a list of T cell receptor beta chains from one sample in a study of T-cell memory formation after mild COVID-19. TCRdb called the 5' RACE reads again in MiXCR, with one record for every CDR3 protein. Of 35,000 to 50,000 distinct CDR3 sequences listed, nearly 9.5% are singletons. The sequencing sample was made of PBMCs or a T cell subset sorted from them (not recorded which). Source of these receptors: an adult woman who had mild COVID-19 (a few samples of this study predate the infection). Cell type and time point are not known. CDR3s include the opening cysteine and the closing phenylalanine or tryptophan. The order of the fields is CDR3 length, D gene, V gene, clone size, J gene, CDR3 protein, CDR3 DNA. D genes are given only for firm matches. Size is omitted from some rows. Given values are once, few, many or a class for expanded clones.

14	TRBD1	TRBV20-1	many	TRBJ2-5	CSAPRQGERETQYF	TGCAGTGCTCCTAGACAGGGGGAAAGGGAGACCCAGTACTTC
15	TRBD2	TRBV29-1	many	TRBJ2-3	CSVKGRDPRTDTQYF	TGCAGCGTAAAGGGGAGGGATCCCCGCACAGATACGCAGTATTTT
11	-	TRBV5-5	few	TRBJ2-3	CASSTTDTQYF	TGTGCCAGCAGCACCACAGATACGCAGTATTTT
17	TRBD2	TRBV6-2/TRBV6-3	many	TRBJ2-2	CASSSARSGRNFGELFF	TGTGCCAGCAGTTCCGCCCGCAGCGGGAGGAATTTCGGGGAGCTGTTTTTT
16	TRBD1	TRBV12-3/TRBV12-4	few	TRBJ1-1	CASSNRDRGGGTEAFF	TGTGCCAGCAGCAATCGGGACAGGGGAGGGGGCACTGAAGCTTTCTTT
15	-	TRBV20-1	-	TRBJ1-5	CSATDRRGSNQPQHF	TGCAGTGCTACCGACAGGCGGGGTAGCAATCAGCCCCAGCATTTT
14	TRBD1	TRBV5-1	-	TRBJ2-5	CASSFGQGTETQYF	TGCGCCAGCAGCTTCGGACAGGGCACAGAGACCCAGTACTTC
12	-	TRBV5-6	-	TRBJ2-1	CASSWAENEQFF	TGTGCCAGCAGCTGGGCGGAGAATGAGCAGTTCTTC
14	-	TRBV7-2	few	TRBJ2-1	CASSFGSSYNEQFF	TGTGCCAGCAGCTTTGGCAGCTCCTACAATGAGCAGTTCTTC
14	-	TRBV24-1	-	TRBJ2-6	CATSGGAGANVLTF	TGTGCCACCAGTGGCGGGGCTGGGGCCAACGTCCTGACTTTC
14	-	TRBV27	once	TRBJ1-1	CASSLSRTGLGAFF	TGTGCCAGCAGTTTATCGAGGACCGGGCTTGGGGCTTTCTTT
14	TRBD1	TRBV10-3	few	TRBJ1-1	CAIRDRGMNTEAFF	TGTGCCATCAGGGACAGGGGAATGAACACTGAAGCTTTCTTT
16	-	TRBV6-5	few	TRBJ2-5	CASSSLQGTIIWTQYF	TGTGCCAGCAGTTCGCTGCAGGGTACAATAATATGGACCCAGTACTTC
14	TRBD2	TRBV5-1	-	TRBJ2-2	CATGLAGDSGELFF	TGCGCCACCGGACTAGCGGGAGATTCCGGGGAGCTGTTTTTT
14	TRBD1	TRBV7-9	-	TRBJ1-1	CASGYYDRDTEAFF	TGTGCCAGCGGCTACTATGACAGGGACACTGAAGCTTTCTTT
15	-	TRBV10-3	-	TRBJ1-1	CAIRKEGTLNTEAFF	TGTGCCATCAGGAAGGAAGGGACCTTGAACACTGAAGCTTTCTTT
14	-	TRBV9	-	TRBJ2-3	CASSVAGETDTQYF	TGTGCCAGCAGCGTAGCGGGAGAGACAGATACGCAGTATTTT
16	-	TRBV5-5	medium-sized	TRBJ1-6	CASSFGDSTYNSPLHF	TGTGCCAGCAGCTTTGGGGATTCAACCTATAATTCACCCCTCCACTTT
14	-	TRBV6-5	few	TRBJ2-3	CASSYRGSTDTQYF	TGTGCCAGCAGTTACCGAGGTAGTACGGATACGCAGTATTTT
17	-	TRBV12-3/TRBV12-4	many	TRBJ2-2	CASTDPPPQGLIGELFF	TGTGCCAGCACCGATCCTCCCCCACAGGGTCTGATCGGGGAGCTGTTTTTT
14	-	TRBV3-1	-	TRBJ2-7	CASSQANRGYEQYF	TGTGCCAGCAGCCAAGCGAACCGGGGGTACGAGCAGTACTTC
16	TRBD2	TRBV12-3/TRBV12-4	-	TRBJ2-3	CASRPRLAGSADTQYF	TGTGCCAGCAGGCCACGACTAGCTGGGTCGGCAGATACGCAGTATTTT
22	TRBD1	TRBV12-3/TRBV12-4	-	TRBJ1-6	CASSFDSGTGKRRGPSNSPLHF	TGTGCCAGCAGCTTCGACTCCGGGACAGGGAAGAGGAGAGGCCCGTCAAATTCACCCCTCCACTTT
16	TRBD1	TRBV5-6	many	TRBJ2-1	CASSAPRQGKYNEQFF	TGTGCCAGCAGCGCTCCCCGACAGGGGAAGTACAATGAGCAGTTCTTC
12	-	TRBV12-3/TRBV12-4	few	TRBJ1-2	CASSFGGYGYTF	TGTGCCAGCAGTTTCGGAGGGTATGGCTACACCTTC